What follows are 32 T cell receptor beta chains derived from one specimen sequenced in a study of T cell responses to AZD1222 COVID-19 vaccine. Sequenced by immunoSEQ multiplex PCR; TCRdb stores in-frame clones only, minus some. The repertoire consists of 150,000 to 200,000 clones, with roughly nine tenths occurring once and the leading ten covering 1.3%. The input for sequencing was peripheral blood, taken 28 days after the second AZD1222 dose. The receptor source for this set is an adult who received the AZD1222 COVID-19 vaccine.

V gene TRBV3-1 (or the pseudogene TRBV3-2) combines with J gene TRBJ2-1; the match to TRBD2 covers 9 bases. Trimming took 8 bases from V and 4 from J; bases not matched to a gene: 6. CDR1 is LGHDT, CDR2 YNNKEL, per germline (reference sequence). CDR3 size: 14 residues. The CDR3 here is CASGPTSGYNEQFF. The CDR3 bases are TGTGCCAGCGGGCCGACTAGCGGATACAATGAGCAGTTCTTC.

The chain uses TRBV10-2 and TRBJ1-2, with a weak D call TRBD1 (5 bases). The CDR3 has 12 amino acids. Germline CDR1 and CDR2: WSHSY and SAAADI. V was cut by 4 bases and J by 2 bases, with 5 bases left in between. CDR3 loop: CASSGGNYGYTF. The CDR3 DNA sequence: TGCGCCAGCAGTGGGGGGAACTATGGCTACACCTTC.

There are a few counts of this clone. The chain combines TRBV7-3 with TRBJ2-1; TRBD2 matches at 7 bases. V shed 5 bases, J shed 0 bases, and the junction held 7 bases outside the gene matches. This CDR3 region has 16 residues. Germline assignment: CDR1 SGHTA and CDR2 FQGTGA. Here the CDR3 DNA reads TGTGCCAGCAGCCCATTCGGCGGGGGCTCCTACAATGAGCAGTTCTTC. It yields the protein CASSPFGGGSYNEQFF. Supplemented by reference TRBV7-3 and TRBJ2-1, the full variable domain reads GAGVSQTPSNKVTEKGKYVELRCDPISGHTALYWYRQSLGQGPEFLIYFQGTGAADDSGLPNDRFFAVRPEGSVSTLKIQRTERGDSAVYLCASSPFGGGSYNEQFFGPGTRLTVL.

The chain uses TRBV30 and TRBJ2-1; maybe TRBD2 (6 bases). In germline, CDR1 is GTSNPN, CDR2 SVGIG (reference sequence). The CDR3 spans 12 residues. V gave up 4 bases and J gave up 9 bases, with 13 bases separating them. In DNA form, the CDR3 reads TGTGCCTGGAACCGGGCGGGACGTGAGCAGTTCTTC. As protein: CAWNRAGREQFF.

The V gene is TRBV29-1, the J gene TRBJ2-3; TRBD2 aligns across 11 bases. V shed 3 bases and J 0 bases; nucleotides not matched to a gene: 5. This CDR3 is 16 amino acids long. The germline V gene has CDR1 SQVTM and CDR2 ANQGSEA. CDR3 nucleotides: TGCAGCGTTGAGGCTCCTAGCGGGAGGAGCACAGATACGCAGTATTTT. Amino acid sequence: CSVEAPSGRSTDTQYF.

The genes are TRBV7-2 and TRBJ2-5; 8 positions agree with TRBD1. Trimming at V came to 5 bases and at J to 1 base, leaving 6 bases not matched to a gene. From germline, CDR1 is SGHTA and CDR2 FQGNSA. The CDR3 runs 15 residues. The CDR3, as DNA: TGTGCCAGCAGCCCGAGGACAGGGTCCCAAGAGACCCAGTACTTC. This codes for CASSPRTGSQETQYF.

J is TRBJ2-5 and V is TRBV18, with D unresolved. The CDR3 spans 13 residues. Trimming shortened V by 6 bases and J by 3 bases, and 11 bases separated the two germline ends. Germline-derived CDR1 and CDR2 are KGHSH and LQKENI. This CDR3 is CASSPIGKETQYF. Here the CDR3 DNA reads TGTGCCAGCTCCCCCATTGGAAAAGAGACCCAGTACTTC.

CDR3 protein: CSADNRNEQFF. The CDR3 DNA reads TGCAGTGCCGATAACAGGAATGAGCAGTTCTTC. V and J are TRBV20-1 and TRBJ2-1; the D gene is possibly TRBD1 (5 bases). Germline loops: CDR1 DFQATT, CDR2 SNEGSKA (reference sequence). Trimming left V 6 bases short and J 7 bases short, with 10 bases between. CDR3 length: 11 amino acids.

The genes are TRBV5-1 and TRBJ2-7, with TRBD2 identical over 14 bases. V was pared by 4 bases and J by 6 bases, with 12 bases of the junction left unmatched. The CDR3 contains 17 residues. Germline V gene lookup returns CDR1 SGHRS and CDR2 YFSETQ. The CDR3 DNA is TGCGCCAGCAGCGTTGGACTAGCGGGGGGCCCTGCATCCGAGCAGTACTTC. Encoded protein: CASSVGLAGGPASEQYF.

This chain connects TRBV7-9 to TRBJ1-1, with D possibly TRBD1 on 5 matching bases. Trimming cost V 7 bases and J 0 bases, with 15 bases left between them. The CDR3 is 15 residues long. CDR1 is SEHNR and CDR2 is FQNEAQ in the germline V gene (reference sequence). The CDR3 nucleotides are TGTGCCAGCAAATTGAATGGGACCGTGAACACTGAAGCTTTCTTT. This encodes CASKLNGTVNTEAFF.

The CDR3 sequence: CASSPLGGSGNTIYF. CDR3 sequence (DNA): TGTGCCAGCAGCCCGCTGGGGGGGTCTGGAAACACCATATATTTT. V usage is TRBV27 and J usage is TRBJ1-3, with D possibly matching TRBD1 (5 bases). Trimming pared 6 bases from V and 1 base from J, leaving 13 bases between. The CDR3 spans 15 residues. Germline CDR1 and CDR2: MNHEY and SMNVEV (reference sequence).

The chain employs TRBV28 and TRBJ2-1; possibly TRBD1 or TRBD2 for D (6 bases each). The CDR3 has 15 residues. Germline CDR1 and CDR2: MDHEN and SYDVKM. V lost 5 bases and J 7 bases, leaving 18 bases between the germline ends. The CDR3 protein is CASSRAGGRRNEQFF. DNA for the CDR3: TGTGCCAGCAGTCGCGCTGGGGGGCGGCGAAATGAGCAGTTCTTC.

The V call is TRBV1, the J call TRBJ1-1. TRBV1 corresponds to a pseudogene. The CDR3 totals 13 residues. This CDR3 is CTSSFAGNTEAFF. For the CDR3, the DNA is TGCACCAGCAGCTTCGCGGGGAACACTGAAGCTTTCTTT.

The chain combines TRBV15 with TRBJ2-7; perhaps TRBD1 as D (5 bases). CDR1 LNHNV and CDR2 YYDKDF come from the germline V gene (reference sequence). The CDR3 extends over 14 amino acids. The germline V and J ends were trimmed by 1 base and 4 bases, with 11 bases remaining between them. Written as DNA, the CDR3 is TGTGCCACCAGCAGAGTTCAGGGTTCGTACGAGCAGTACTTC. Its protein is CATSRVQGSYEQYF.

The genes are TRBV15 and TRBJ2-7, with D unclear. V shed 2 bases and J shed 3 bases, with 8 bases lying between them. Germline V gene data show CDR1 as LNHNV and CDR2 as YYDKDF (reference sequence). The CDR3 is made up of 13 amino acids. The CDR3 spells CATSRFEDYEQYF. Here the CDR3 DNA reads TGTGCCACCAGCAGATTTGAGGACTACGAGCAGTACTTC.

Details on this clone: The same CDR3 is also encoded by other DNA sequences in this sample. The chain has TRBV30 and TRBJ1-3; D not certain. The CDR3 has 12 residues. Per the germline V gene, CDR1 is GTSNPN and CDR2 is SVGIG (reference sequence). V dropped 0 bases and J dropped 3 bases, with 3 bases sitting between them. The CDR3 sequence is CAWSVIGNTIYF. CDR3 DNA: TGTGCCTGGAGTGTGATTGGAAACACCATATATTTT.

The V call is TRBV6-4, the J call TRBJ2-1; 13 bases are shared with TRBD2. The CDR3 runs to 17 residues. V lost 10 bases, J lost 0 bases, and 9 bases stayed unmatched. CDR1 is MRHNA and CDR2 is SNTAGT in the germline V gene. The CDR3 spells CATRETSGGSSYNEQFF. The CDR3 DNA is TGTGCCACTCGAGAGACTAGCGGGGGGAGCTCCTACAATGAGCAGTTCTTC.

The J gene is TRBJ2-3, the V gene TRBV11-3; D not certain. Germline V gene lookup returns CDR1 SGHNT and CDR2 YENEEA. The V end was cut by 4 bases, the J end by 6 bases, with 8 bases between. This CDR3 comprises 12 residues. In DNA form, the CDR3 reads TGTGCCAGCAGCTACACCATGGATACGCAGTATTTT. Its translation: CASSYTMDTQYF.

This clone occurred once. The CDR3 loop is CASSLVPGDKNIQYF. CDR3 nucleotides: TGTGCCAGCAGCTTGGTCCCAGGGGACAAAAACATTCAGTACTTC. This sequence joins TRBV5-6 and TRBJ2-4; D is perhaps TRBD1 (6 bases). The germline CDR1 and CDR2 sequences are SGHDT and YYEEEE. Trimming removed 0 bases at V and 3 bases at J, with 10 bases between. This CDR3 is built from 15 residues.

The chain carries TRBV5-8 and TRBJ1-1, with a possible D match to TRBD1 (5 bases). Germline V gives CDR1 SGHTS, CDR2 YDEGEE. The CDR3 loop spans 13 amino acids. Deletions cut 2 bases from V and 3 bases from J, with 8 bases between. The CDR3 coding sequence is TGTGCCAGCAGCTTTGGCAGGGACACTGAAGCTTTCTTT. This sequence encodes CASSFGRDTEAFF.

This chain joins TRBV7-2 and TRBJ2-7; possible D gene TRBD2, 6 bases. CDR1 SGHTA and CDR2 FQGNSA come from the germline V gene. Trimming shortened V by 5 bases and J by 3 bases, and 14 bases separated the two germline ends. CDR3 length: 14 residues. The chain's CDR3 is CASSPAGTFYEQYF. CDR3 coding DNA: TGTGCCAGCAGCCCGGCCGGGACTTTCTACGAGCAGTACTTC. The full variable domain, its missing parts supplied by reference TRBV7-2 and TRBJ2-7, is GAGVSQSPSNKVTEKGKDVELRCDPISGHTALYWYRQSLGQGLEFLIYFQGNSAPDKSGLPSDRFSAERTGGSVSTLTIQRTQQEDSAVYLCASSPAGTFYEQYFGPGTRLTVT.

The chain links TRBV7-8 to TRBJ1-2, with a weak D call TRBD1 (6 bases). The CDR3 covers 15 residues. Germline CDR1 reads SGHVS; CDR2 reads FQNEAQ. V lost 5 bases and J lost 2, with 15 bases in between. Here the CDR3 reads CASSPGQNTNYGYTF. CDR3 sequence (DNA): TGTGCCAGCAGCCCCGGACAGAATACCAACTATGGCTACACCTTC.

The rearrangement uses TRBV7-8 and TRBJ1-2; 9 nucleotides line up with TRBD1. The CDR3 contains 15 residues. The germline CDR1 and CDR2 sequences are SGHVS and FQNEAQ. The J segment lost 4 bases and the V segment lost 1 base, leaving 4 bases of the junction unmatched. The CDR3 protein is CASSLGQGVPYGYTF. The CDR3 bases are TGTGCCAGCAGCTTAGGACAGGGGGTCCCCTATGGCTACACCTTC.

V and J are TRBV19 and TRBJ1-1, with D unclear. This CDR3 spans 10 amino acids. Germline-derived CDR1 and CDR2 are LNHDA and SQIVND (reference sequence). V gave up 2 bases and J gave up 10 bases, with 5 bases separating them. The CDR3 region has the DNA TGTGCCAGTAGTATATGGGGAGCTTTCTTT. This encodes CASSIWGAFF.

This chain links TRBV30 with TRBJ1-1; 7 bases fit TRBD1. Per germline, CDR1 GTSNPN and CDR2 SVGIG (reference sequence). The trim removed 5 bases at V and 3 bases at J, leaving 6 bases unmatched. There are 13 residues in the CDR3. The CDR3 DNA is TGTGCCTGGGCAAGGGGGCGCGACACTGAAGCTTTCTTT. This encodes CAWARGRDTEAFF.

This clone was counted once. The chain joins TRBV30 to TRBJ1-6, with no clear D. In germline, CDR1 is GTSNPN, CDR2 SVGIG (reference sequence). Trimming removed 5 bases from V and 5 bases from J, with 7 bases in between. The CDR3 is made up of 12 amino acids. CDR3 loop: CAWGRHNSPLHF. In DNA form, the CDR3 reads TGTGCCTGGGGCCGCCATAATTCACCCCTCCACTTT.

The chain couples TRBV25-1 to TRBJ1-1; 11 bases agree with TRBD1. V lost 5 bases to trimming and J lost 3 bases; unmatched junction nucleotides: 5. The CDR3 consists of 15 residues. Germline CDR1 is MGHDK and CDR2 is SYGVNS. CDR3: CASSRTGGVYTEAFF. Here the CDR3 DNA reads TGTGCCAGCAGTAGGACAGGGGGCGTTTACACTGAAGCTTTCTTT.

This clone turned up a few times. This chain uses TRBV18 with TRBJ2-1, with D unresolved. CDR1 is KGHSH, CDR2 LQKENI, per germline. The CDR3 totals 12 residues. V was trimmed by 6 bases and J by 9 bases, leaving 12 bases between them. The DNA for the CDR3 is TGTGCCAGCTCCCCCGAGGTGGGTGAGCAGTTCTTC. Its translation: CASSPEVGEQFF.

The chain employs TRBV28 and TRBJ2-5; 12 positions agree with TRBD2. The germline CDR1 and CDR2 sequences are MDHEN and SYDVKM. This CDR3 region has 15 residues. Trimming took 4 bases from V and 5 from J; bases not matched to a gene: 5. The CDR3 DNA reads TGTGCCAGCAGTTCTACTAGCGGGAGGATGGAGACCCAGTACTTC. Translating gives CASSSTSGRMETQYF.

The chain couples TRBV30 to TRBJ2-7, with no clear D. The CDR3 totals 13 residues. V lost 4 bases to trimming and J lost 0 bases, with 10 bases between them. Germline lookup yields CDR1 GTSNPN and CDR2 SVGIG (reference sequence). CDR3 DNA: TGTGCCTGGATTCCATACCCCTCCTACGAGCAGTACTTC. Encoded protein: CAWIPYPSYEQYF.

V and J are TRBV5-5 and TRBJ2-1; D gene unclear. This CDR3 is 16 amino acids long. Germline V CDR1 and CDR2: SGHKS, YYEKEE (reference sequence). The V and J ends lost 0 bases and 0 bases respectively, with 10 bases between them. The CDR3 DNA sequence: TGTGCCAGCAGCTTGGGGATTGGTGGCTCCTACAATGAGCAGTTCTTC. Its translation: CASSLGIGGSYNEQFF. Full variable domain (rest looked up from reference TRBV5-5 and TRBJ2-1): DAGVTQSPTHLIKTRGQQVTLRCSPISGHKSVSWYQQVLGQGPQFIFQYYEKEERGRGNFPDRFSARQFPNYSSELNVNALLLGDSALYLCASSLGIGGSYNEQFFGPGTRLTVL.

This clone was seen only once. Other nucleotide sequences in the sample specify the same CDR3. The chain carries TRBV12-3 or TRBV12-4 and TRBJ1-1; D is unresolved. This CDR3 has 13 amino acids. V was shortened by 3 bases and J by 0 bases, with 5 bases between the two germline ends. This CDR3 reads CASSLGLNTEAFF. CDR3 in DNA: TGTGCCAGCAGTTTGGGTTTGAACACTGAAGCTTTCTTT.